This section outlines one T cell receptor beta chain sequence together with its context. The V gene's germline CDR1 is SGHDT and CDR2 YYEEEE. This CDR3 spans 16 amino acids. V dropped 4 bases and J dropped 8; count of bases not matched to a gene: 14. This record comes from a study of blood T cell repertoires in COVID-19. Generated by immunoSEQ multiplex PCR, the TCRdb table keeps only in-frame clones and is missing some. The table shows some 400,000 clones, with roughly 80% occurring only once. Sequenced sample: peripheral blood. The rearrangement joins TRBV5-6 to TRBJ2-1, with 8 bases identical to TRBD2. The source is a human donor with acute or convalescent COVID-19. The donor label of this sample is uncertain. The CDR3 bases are TGTGCCAGCAGCCCCTTGGGGAGCGGGAGCTCCCATGAGCAGTTCTTC. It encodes CASSPLGSGSSHEQFF. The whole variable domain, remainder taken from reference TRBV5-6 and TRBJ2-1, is DAGVTQSPTHLIKTRGQQVTLRCSPKSGHDTVSWYQQALGQGPQFIFQYYEEEERQRGNFPDRFSGHQFPNYSSELNVNALLLGDSALYLCASSPLGSGSSHEQFFGPGTRLTVL.